One and the same sample provided the 2 T cell receptor beta chains below, sequenced in a study of blood T cells in healthy people across ages. Through a sample-barcoded 5' primer and a J-beta primer mix, a second PCR was run for 7 to 11 cycles. Via MiXCR, TCRdb re-called the 5' RACE reads, giving one row per CDR3 protein. The table shows over 1,200,000 distinct CDR3 sequences, with roughly 59% occurring only once. Sequenced input: blood. All receptors come from a man in his late teens or twenties in good health.

In DNA, the CDR3 is TGCAGCGTACGTACAGGACCCCTCGGCCAGCCCCAGCATTTT. Its protein product is CSVRTGPLGQPQHF. V and J are TRBV29-1 and TRBJ1-5; possibly TRBD1 for D (5 bases). The CDR3 has 14 amino acids. The germline gives CDR1 SQVTM, CDR2 ANQGSEA. With 6 bases removed from V and 7 bases from J, the gap between germline ends came to 19 bases.

The chain couples TRBV7-2 to TRBJ2-2; 8 nucleotides align to TRBD2. J gave up 6 bases and V 1 base, and 7 bases lay outside the gene matches. CDR1 and CDR2 (germline): SGHTA, FQGNSA. This CDR3 is 16 amino acids long. CDR3 coding DNA: TGTGCCAGCAGCTTAGTTCCAGCGGGAGAGTCCGGGGAGCTGTTTTTT. Translation: CASSLVPAGESGELFF.